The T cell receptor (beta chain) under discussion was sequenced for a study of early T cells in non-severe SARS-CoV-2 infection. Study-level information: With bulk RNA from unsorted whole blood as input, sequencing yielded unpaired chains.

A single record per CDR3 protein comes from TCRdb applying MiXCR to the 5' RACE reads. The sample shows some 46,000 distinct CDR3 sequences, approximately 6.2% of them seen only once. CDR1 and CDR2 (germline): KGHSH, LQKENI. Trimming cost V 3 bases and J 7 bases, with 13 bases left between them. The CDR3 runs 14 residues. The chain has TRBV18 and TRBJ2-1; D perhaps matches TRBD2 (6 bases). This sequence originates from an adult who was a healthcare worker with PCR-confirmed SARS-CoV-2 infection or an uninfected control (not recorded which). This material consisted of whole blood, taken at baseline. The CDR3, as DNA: TGTGCCAGCTCACCCCCTAAGAGCGGGAATGAGCAGTTCTTC. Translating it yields CASSPPKSGNEQFF.